One and the same sample provided the 5 T cell receptor beta chains below, sequenced in a study of T-cell memory formation after mild COVID-19. TCRdb re-analysed the 5' RACE reads in MiXCR, keeping a single row per CDR3 protein. The sample includes 310,000 or so distinct CDR3 sequences, approximately 15% of them seen just once. Sequenced sample: PBMCs or a T cell subset sorted from them (not recorded which). The source is a man between 18 and 29 years old who had mild COVID-19 (a few samples of this study predate the infection). Cell type and time point are not known.

This clonotype appeared a few times. The CDR3 region is CASSLGVSGVNNEQFF. The CDR3 DNA reads TGTGCCAGCAGCTTAGGGGTCAGCGGGGTAAACAATGAGCAGTTCTTC. The chain combines TRBV7-6 with TRBJ2-1; 7 nucleotides match TRBD2. This CDR3 region has 16 residues. Germline CDR1 is SGHVS and CDR2 is FNYEAQ. With V trimmed by 1 base and J by 5 bases, 8 bases remained unmatched. Full variable domain (outside the CDR3, taken from reference TRBV7-6 and TRBJ2-1): GAGVSQSPRYKVTKRGQDVALRCDPISGHVSLYWYRQALGQGPEFLTYFNYEAQQDKSGLPNDRFSAERPEGSISTLTIQRTEQRDSAMYRCASSLGVSGVNNEQFFGPGTRLTVL.

The table lists this clonotype with a few counts. The V and J genes are TRBV4-3 and TRBJ2-1; D call uncertain. The CDR3 is made up of 15 amino acids. CDR1 and CDR2 from the germline V gene are LGHNA and YSLEER. Trimming stripped 0 bases from V and 3 bases from J, with 9 bases between. The CDR3 loop is CASSQDRRGYNEQFF. The CDR3 coding sequence is TGCGCCAGCAGCCAAGATCGGCGCGGCTACAATGAGCAGTTCTTC.

V and J are TRBV5-1 and TRBJ2-5; 14 bases line up with TRBD2. Trimming removed 3 bases from V and 5 bases from J; junction bases left unmatched: 3. Germline CDR1 reads SGHRS; CDR2 reads YFSETQ. The CDR3 length is 15 residues. CDR3 residues: CASSSGLAGEETQYF. The CDR3 DNA reads as TGCGCCAGCAGCTCGGGACTAGCGGGGGAGGAGACCCAGTACTTC.

The genes are TRBV6-2 or TRBV6-3 and TRBJ2-7; D gene unclear. CDR1 MNHEY and CDR2 SVGEGT come from the germline V gene. This CDR3 has 12 amino acids. The germline V and J ends were trimmed by 6 bases and 7 bases, with 13 bases remaining between them. In DNA, the CDR3 is TGTGCCAGCAGCCGGACCCTGGGGGAGCAGTACGTC. Its translation: CASSRTLGEQYV.

This clonotype occurred a few times. The rearrangement links TRBV28 to TRBJ1-2; D not certain. The length of the CDR3 is 15 residues. Looked up from germline, CDR1 is MDHEN and CDR2 is SYDVKM. V was trimmed by 4 bases and J by 4 bases, leaving 16 bases between them. Written as DNA, the CDR3 is TGTGCCAGCAGTTCCTCAGGCAGGAGACTCTATGGCTACACCTTC. It translates to CASSSSGRRLYGYTF.